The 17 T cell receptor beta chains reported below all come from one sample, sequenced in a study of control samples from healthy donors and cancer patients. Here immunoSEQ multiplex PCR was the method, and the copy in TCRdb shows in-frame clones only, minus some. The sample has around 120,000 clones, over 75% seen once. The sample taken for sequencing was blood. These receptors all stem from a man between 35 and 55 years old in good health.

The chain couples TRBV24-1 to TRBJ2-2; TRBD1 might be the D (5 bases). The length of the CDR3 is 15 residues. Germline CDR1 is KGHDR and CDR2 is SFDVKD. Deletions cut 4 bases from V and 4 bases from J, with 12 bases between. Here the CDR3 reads CATSDSRVPTGELFF. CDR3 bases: TGTGCCACCAGTGACTCCAGGGTTCCCACCGGGGAGCTGTTTTTT.

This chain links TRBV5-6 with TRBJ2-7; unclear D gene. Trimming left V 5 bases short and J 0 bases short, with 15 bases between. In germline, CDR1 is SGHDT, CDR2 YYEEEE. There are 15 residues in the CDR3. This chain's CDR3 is CASSFDGRPSYEQYF. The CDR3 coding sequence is TGTGCCAGCAGTTTTGACGGCCGGCCCTCCTACGAGCAGTACTTC.

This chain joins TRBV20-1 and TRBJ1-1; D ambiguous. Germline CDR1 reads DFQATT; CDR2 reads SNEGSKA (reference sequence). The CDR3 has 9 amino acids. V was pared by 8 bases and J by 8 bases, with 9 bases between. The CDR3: CSTPREAFF. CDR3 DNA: TGCAGTACCCCGCGAGAAGCTTTCTTT.

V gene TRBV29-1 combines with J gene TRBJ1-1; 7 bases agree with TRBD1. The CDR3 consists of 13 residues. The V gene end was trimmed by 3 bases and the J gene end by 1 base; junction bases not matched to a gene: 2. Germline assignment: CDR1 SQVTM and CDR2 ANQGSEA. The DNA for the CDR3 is TGCAGCGTTGAGACAGGGCCGAACACTGAAGCTTTCTTT. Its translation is CSVETGPNTEAFF.

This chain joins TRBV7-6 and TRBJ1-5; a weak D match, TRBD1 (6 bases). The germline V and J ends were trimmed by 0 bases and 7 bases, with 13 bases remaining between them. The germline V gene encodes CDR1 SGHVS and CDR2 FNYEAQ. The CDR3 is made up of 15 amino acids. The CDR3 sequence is CASSLAVGAQQPQHF. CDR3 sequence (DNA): TGTGCCAGCAGCTTAGCGGTGGGGGCCCAACAGCCCCAGCATTTT. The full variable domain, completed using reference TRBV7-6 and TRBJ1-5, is GAGVSQSPRYKVTKRGQDVALRCDPISGHVSLYWYRQALGQGPEFLTYFNYEAQQDKSGLPNDRFSAERPEGSISTLTIQRTEQRDSAMYRCASSLAVGAQQPQHFGDGTRLSIL.

CDR3 sequence: CSASARQGNNQPQHF. CDR3 sequence (DNA): TGCAGTGCTAGTGCCCGGCAGGGTAACAATCAGCCCCAGCATTTT. The chain joins TRBV20-1 to TRBJ1-5; maybe TRBD1 (5 bases). Germline-derived CDR1 and CDR2 are DFQATT and SNEGSKA (reference sequence). CDR3 length equals 15 residues. V shed 3 bases and J shed 3 bases, with 15 bases lying between them.

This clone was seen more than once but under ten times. CDR3 bases: TGTGCCAGTAGTATGAGTCCGGACAGGGAAGGAAACACCATATATTTT. It specifies CASSMSPDREGNTIYF. The V call is TRBV19, the J call TRBJ1-3, with 8 bases fitting TRBD1. CDR1 LNHDA and CDR2 SQIVND come from the germline V gene (reference sequence). J lost 4 bases, V lost 3 bases, and 8 bases had no gene match. The CDR3 extends over 16 amino acids.

CDR3 sequence reads: CATSDSGGLRYEQYF. CDR3 in DNA: TGTGCCACCAGTGATTCTGGAGGACTACGTTACGAGCAGTACTTC. The J gene is TRBJ2-7, the V gene TRBV24-1; D might be TRBD2 (6 bases). V lost 2 bases to trimming and J lost 4 bases, with 14 bases between them. The germline V gene has CDR1 KGHDR and CDR2 SFDVKD. This CDR3 is 15 amino acids long.

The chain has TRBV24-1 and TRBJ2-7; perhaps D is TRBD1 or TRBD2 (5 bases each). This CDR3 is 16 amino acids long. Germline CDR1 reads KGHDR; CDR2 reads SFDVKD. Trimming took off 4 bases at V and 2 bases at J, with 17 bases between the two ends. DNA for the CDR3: TGTGCCACCAGTGACCCCACGGGGCCCCATACCTACGAGCAGTACTTC. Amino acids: CATSDPTGPHTYEQYF.

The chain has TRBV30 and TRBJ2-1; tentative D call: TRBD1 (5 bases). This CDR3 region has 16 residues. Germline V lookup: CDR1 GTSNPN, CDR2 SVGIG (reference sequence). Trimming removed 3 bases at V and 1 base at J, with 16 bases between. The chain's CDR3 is CAWRGPGLSSYNEQFF. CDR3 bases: TGTGCCTGGAGGGGGCCCGGGTTAAGTTCCTACAATGAGCAGTTCTTC.

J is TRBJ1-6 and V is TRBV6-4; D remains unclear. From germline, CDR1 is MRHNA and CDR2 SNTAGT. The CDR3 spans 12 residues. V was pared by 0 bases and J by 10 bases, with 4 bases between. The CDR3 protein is CASSDSGSPLHF. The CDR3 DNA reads TGTGCCAGCAGTGACTCCGGATCACCCCTCCACTTT.

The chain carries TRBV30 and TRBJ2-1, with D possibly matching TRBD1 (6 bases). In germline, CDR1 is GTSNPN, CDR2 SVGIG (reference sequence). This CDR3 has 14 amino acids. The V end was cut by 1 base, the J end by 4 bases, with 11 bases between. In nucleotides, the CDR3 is TGTGCCTGGAGTGGAGGGGGTGGTTACAATGAGCAGTTCTTC. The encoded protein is CAWSGGGGYNEQFF.

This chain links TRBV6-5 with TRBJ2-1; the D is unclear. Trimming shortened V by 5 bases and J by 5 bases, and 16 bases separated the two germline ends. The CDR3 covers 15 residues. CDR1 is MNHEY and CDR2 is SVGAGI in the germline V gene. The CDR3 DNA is TGTGCCAGCAGTCCTCATGGAGCAATTAACAATGAGCAGTTCTTC. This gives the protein CASSPHGAINNEQFF.

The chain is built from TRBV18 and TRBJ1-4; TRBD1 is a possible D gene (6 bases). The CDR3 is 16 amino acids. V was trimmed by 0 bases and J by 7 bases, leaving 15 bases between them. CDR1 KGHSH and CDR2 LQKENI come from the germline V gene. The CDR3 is CASSPPTGSEVEKLFF. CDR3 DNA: TGTGCCAGCTCACCACCGACAGGAAGTGAGGTTGAAAAACTGTTTTTT.

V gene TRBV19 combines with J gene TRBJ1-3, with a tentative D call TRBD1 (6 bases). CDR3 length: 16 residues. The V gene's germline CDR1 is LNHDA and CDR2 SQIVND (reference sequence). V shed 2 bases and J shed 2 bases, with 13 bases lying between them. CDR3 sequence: CASSIPWGAAGNTIYF. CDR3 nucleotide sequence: TGTGCCAGTAGTATACCTTGGGGGGCTGCTGGAAACACCATATATTTT.

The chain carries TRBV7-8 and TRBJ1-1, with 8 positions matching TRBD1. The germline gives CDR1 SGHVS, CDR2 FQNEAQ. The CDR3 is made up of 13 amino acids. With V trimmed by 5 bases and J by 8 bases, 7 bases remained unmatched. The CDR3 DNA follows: TGTGCCAGCAGCCCTCGGACAGGGACCGAAGCTTTCTTT. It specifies CASSPRTGTEAFF.

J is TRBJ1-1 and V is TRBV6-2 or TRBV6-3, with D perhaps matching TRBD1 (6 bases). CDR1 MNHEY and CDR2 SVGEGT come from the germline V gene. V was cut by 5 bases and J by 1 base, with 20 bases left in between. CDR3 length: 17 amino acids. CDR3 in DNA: TGTGCCAGCAGTCCATATACAGTGGGACACCCGAACACTGAAGCTTTCTTT. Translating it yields CASSPYTVGHPNTEAFF.